This T cell receptor (beta chain) was sequenced during a study of T-cell memory formation after mild COVID-19 (dated by TCRdb to the early 2020s). Looking at the study overall: Most TCR sequence clusters were specific to one of the two donors. In two donors, T-cell clones that expanded and contracted after mild COVID-19 were followed by sequencing TCRalpha and TCRbeta repertoires longitudinally. Two young, previously healthy adult volunteers made up the cohort, one male and one female. Study-wide conclusions, independent of this receptor: Some responding clones were detected in pre-infection memory, which suggested that pre-existing cross-reactive memory T cells had joined the SARS-CoV-2 response. Clones that contracted from day 15 to 85 showed balanced CD4/CD8 phenotypes, whereas a second wave of clones that expanded from day 15 to 37 leaned towards CD4+. Contracting CD4+ clones were found mainly in CM and EM memory subsets, while CD8+ clones were enriched in EMRA. SARS-CoV-2 specificity was not confirmed for the second-wave clones peaking on day 37. Only a couple of mild cases were covered by the study, and larger cohorts that include severe cases with pre-infection samples were considered necessary.

This clonotype was picked up many times. Its antigen target is currently unknown. Per-base qualities were not stored, and no clone one base away is much larger. Ficoll-Paque density gradient centrifugation was the method used to isolate PBMCs. This sample was sequenced with an Illumina NovaSeq 6000. TCRalpha and TCRbeta cDNA libraries were built by 5'RACE with constant-segment primers, adding sample barcodes and unique molecular identifiers. RNA was extracted from every sample with Trizol reagent. The libraries were amplified in two PCR steps, and the second step added a second sample barcode and Illumina TruSeq adapters. Sequencing of the libraries was done on an Illumina NovaSeq, producing 2 x 150 bp paired-end reads. From the authors' description of their analysis: Demultiplexing of reads and collapsing into UMI-guided consensus sequences were performed with migec v1.2.7. With mixcr v2.1.11, UMI consensuses were aligned to TRA and TRB V and J templates and assembled into clonotypes. A clonotype was counted as expanded or contracted only if both edgeR and NoisET called the change significant, with noise models trained on biological replicates. edgeR calls used a false discovery rate-adjusted p below 0.01 and a log2 fold-change threshold of 1. PCA with hierarchical clustering of max-normalized trajectories of the 1000 most abundant clonotypes was used as exploratory dynamics analysis. Separately sequenced CD4+ and CD8+ repertoires were used to assign a CD4 or CD8 phenotype to each responding clone. TCRdb applied fastp at Q25 and MiXCR to the public reads, then kept only in-frame beta chains. Every CDR3 protein is listed once, alongside the most common genes and DNA of its rows. The V and J calls and clone size are TCRdb's, not the authors'. The sample records tens of thousands of distinct CDR3 sequences, roughly 7% of which are singletons. The ten largest clones add up to approximately 1.5% of the sample.

Including the terminal cysteine and phenylalanine, the CDR3 comprises 13 residues. Just CDR3 DNA is preserved here, 39 bases in frame from base 1. Sequences SGHRS (CDR1) and YFSETQ (CDR2) are obtained from the germline V gene. Relative to germline, V is 4 bases shorter and J is 2 bases shorter, with 9 bases between their ends. The sample was PBMCs or a T cell subset sorted from them (not recorded which). This receptor was identified in a man younger than 35 who had mild COVID-19 (a few samples of this study predate the infection). The sample titles of this study are shuffled in the database, so cell type and time point are left out; the donor was told from shared clones. The V gene is TRBV5-1 and the J gene is TRBJ1-2; the D gene is not confidently resolved. DNA sequence: TGCGCCAGCAGCCCCCCAGGCAACTATGGCTACACCTTC. Its protein reads: CASSPPGNYGYTF.